This T cell receptor beta chain was identified during a study of blood T cell repertoires in COVID-19. The overall study: Donors in the United States, Italy and Spain gave samples during acute or convalescent COVID-19. The analysed material was cDNA or gDNA that came from T cells, B-cell-depleted T cells, or PBMCs.

Germline-derived CDR1 and CDR2 are LGHNA and YSLEER. The CDR3 runs to 14 residues. After removal of 3 bases from V and 6 bases from J, the junction contained 7 bases not matched to a gene. Original processing notes: Estimation of nucleated cell counts relied on the amplification of reference gene primers. Produced via immunoSEQ multiplex PCR; TCRdb's table is partial and in-frame only. The V and J calls and the clone size are those of that table, but D and trimming were determined from the DNA. This sample carries approximately 150,000 clones, more than 75% of them seen once, and the ten largest clones take roughly 2%.

V is TRBV4-3 and J is TRBJ2-7; 8 bases align to TRBD1. The clonotype originates from a middle-aged man who had recovered from COVID-19. The sequenced sample was peripheral blood. The CDR3 sequence is CASSHGQGAGEQYF. The CDR3 DNA follows: TGCGCCAGCAGCCATGGGCAGGGGGCTGGCGAGCAGTACTTC.